What follows are 20 T cell receptor beta chains derived from one specimen sequenced in a study of T-cell reconstitution after alpha-beta-depleted transplantation in children. The study, taken as a whole, reports: Counts and diversity of T cells one year after transplant came mostly from newly produced T cells.

The library targeted TCRbeta and was prepared with unique molecular identifiers. Using its own MiXCR run on the PCR reads, TCRdb lists one record per CDR3 protein. The data show about 300,000 distinct CDR3 sequences, 7.5% to 9% seen once. Antigens of these TCRs are unknown. The input for sequencing was peripheral blood, taken 360 days after TCRalphabeta/CD19-depleted stem cell transplant. The receptors originated from a female patient aged 2-10 years who had a stem cell transplant for Fanconi anemia, so the T cells may come from the graft donor.

This clonotype was observed a handful of times. The gene calls are TRBV5-1 and TRBJ2-2; D may be TRBD1 (5 bases). The CDR3 contains 13 residues. CDR1 is SGHRS, CDR2 YFSETQ, per germline. The ends were cut back, 4 bases at V and 6 bases at J, with 10 bases in the middle. CDR3 in DNA: TGCGCCAGCAGCGAGCAGGGTGCCGGGGAGCTGTTTTTT. As protein: CASSEQGAGELFF.

This clonotype was recorded many times. The chain uses TRBV7-9 and TRBJ2-7; no clear D. This CDR3 has 12 residues. Germline CDR1 is SEHNR and CDR2 is FQNEAQ (reference sequence). V dropped 3 bases and J dropped 0 bases, with 3 bases sitting between them. The CDR3 DNA is TGTGCCAGCAGCTTGCCCTCCTACGAGCAGTACTTC. It codes for CASSLPSYEQYF.

The sample holds many counts of this clonotype. The chain couples TRBV7-3 to TRBJ2-3; possible D gene TRBD2, 6 bases. The germline V and J ends were trimmed by 1 base and 0 bases, with 11 bases remaining between them. This CDR3 has 16 amino acids. CDR1 is SGHTA, CDR2 FQGTGA, per germline. CDR3 in amino acids: CASSLIRGMSTDTQYF. CDR3 sequence (DNA): TGTGCCAGCAGCTTAATACGCGGGATGAGCACAGATACGCAGTATTTT.

This clonotype is a singleton in its sample. The V and J genes are TRBV13 and TRBJ2-3; D is ambiguous. The CDR3 covers 12 residues. V lost 4 bases to trimming and J lost 6 bases, with 8 bases between them. CDR1 is PRHDT, CDR2 FYEKMQ, per germline (reference sequence). The CDR3 sequence: CASSSNWDTQYF. In DNA form, the CDR3 reads TGTGCCAGCAGCTCCAACTGGGATACGCAGTATTTT.

This clonotype was recorded many times. The rearrangement uses TRBV5-5 and TRBJ2-1, with D hard to call. V was trimmed by 0 bases and J by 2 bases, leaving 15 bases between them. The CDR3 has 17 residues. Germline assignment: CDR1 SGHKS and CDR2 YYEKEE (reference sequence). CDR3 nucleotides: TGTGCCAGCAGCTTGGCAGACATAGCATATACCTACAATGAGCAGTTCTTC. Its translation: CASSLADIAYTYNEQFF.

This clonotype was detected many times. The CDR3 DNA sequence: TGTGCCAGCAGTTCCGGGACTAGCGGGCGCTACAATGAGCAGTTCTTC. This translates into CASSSGTSGRYNEQFF. The V and J genes are TRBV12-3 or TRBV12-4 and TRBJ2-1; 12 positions agree with TRBD2. CDR3 size: 16 residues. Trimming at V came to 4 bases and at J to 3 bases, leaving 4 bases not matched to a gene.

This clonotype was observed a few times. The gene calls are TRBV5-1 and TRBJ2-7; D call uncertain. The CDR3 loop spans 11 amino acids. V was pared by 2 bases and J by 6 bases, with 6 bases between. Germline V lookup: CDR1 SGHRS, CDR2 YFSETQ. CDR3 bases: TGCGCCAGCAGCTTCAGAGCCGAGCAGTACTTC. Translating it yields CASSFRAEQYF.

This chain connects TRBV3-1 to TRBJ1-2, with 7 bases matching TRBD1. The V segment lost 11 bases and the J segment 6 bases; nucleotides outside the gene matches: 12. Germline assignment: CDR1 LGHDT and CDR2 YNNKEL (reference sequence). CDR3 length: 13 residues. The CDR3 loop reads CACGIGQEHGYTF. CDR3 in DNA: TGTGCCTGCGGCATAGGACAGGAGCATGGCTACACCTTC.

The table lists this clonotype with many counts. The chain links TRBV2 to TRBJ2-5, with 8 nucleotides matching TRBD1. Germline lookup yields CDR1 SNHLY and CDR2 FYNNEI. V lost 2 bases and J lost 3; bases outside the gene matches: 2. This CDR3 is built from 14 residues. The CDR3 spells CASSERQGKETQYF. Written as DNA, the CDR3 is TGTGCCAGCAGTGAACGACAGGGGAAAGAGACCCAGTACTTC.

Only a few counts were recorded for this clonotype. The chain uses TRBV5-5 and TRBJ1-2; no firm D call. The germline gives CDR1 SGHKS, CDR2 YYEKEE (reference sequence). This CDR3 has 15 residues. Between the trimmed V and J ends, which lost 0 bases and 5 bases, there was a span of 14 bases. The CDR3 bases are TGTGCCAGCAGCTTGGACGGGCGGATAAGTTATGGCTACACCTTC. Protein sequence: CASSLDGRISYGYTF.

The gene calls are TRBV30 and TRBJ2-1; D is unresolved. The CDR3 runs 13 residues. The V gene lost 4 bases and the J gene lost 0 bases, with 7 bases spanning the gap. From germline, CDR1 is GTSNPN and CDR2 SVGIG (reference sequence). This CDR3 is CAWNVPSYNEQFF. The DNA of the CDR3 is TGTGCCTGGAATGTCCCCTCCTACAATGAGCAGTTCTTC. Drawing the rest from reference TRBV30 and TRBJ2-1, the complete variable domain is SQTIHQWPATLVQPVGSPLSLECTVEGTSNPNLYWYRQAAGRGLQLLFYSVGIGQISSEVPQNLSASRPQDRQFILSSKKLLLSDSGFYLCAWNVPSYNEQFFGPGTRLTVL.

This clonotype occurred many times. The V gene is TRBV2, the J gene TRBJ2-1; 10 bases map to TRBD2. The CDR3 is 14 amino acids. CDR1 SNHLY and CDR2 FYNNEI come from the germline V gene. V was pared by 6 bases and J by 9 bases, with 8 bases of the junction left unmatched. The DNA of the CDR3 is TGTGCCAGCAGCCGGACTAGCGGAGTTAGTGAGCAGTTCTTC. It translates to CASSRTSGVSEQFF.

This clonotype was seen at least ten times. The V gene is TRBV27, the J gene TRBJ2-7, with D perhaps matching TRBD1 or TRBD2 (6 bases each). The germline V gene has CDR1 MNHEY and CDR2 SMNVEV (reference sequence). The CDR3 contains 14 residues. Between the trimmed V and J ends, which lost 3 bases and 5 bases, there was a span of 14 bases. Here the CDR3 reads CASSFFRGPHEQYF. CDR3 coding DNA: TGTGCCAGCAGTTTCTTTCGGGGGCCCCACGAGCAGTACTTC.

This clonotype turned up a few times. The chain couples TRBV5-1 to TRBJ1-1, with D hard to call. Per germline, CDR1 SGHRS and CDR2 YFSETQ. The length of the CDR3 is 14 residues. Trimming cost V 1 base and J 0 bases, with 7 bases left between them. The CDR3 region is CASSLIGMNTEAFF. For the CDR3, the DNA is TGCGCCAGCAGCTTGATAGGGATGAACACTGAAGCTTTCTTT.

The rearrangement joins TRBV30 to TRBJ1-2; TRBD1 agrees at 9 bases. Germline assignment: CDR1 GTSNPN and CDR2 SVGIG (reference sequence). This CDR3 is built from 11 residues. J lost 11 bases, V lost 1 base, and 2 bases had no gene match. The CDR3 is CAWSEGTGYTF. CDR3 bases: TGTGCCTGGAGTGAAGGGACAGGGTACACCTTC.

This clonotype appeared many times. This chain uses TRBV29-1 with TRBJ2-3; D remains unclear. This CDR3 region has 18 residues. Trimming pared 0 bases from V and 0 bases from J, leaving 19 bases between. Germline V gene sequence: CDR1 SQVTM, CDR2 ANQGSEA. The chain's CDR3 is CSVEDNLEEIVSTDTQYF. CDR3 bases: TGCAGCGTTGAAGATAACCTGGAAGAAATTGTTAGCACAGATACGCAGTATTTT.

In its sample, this clonotype was seen a few times. The chain employs TRBV4-2 and TRBJ1-2, with D perhaps matching TRBD1 (6 bases). Trimming removed 3 bases from V and 2 bases from J, with 13 bases in between. This CDR3 is built from 15 residues. The germline V gene encodes CDR1 LGHNA and CDR2 YNFKEQ. Here the CDR3 reads CASSHVRGTNYGYTF. The CDR3 bases are TGTGCCAGCAGCCATGTTAGGGGGACAAACTATGGCTACACCTTC.

The J gene is TRBJ2-3, the V gene TRBV18; 8 nucleotides line up with TRBD1. V was pared by 3 bases and J by 8 bases, with 7 bases of the junction left unmatched. Per germline, CDR1 KGHSH and CDR2 LQKENI. This CDR3 has 14 amino acids. The CDR3 loop reads CASSPGQARGTQYF. The CDR3 DNA reads as TGTGCCAGCTCACCGGGACAGGCCCGGGGTACGCAGTATTTT.

This clonotype was found many times. The chain is built from TRBV6-5 and TRBJ2-7; perhaps TRBD1 as D (6 bases). The CDR3 contains 14 residues. V lost 6 bases to trimming and J lost 4 bases, with 16 bases between them. The V gene's germline CDR1 is MNHEY and CDR2 SVGAGI. CDR3 DNA sequence: TGTGCCAGCAGACAGGGCCTTGGCTTATACGAGCAGTACTTC. It translates to CASRQGLGLYEQYF.

The J gene is TRBJ2-4, the V gene TRBV3-1; 7 positions match TRBD1. The CDR3 covers 16 residues. The V segment lost 6 bases and the J segment 2 bases; nucleotides outside the gene matches: 10. The germline CDR1 and CDR2 sequences are LGHDT and YNNKEL (reference sequence). CDR3 residues: CASSGITQGPKNIQYF. CDR3 bases: TGTGCCAGCAGTGGTATTACACAGGGGCCCAAAAACATTCAGTACTTC. Full variable domain (missing parts from reference TRBV3-1 and TRBJ2-4): DTAVSQTPKYLVTQMGNDKSIKCEQNLGHDTMYWYKQDSKKFLKIMFSYNNKELIINETVPNRFSPKSPDKAHLNLHINSLELGDSAVYFCASSGITQGPKNIQYFGAGTRLSVL.